Included here is one TCR beta chain sequence, with context. The CDR3 is made up of 21 amino acids. Germline loops: CDR1 LNHDA, CDR2 SQIVND (reference sequence). V lost 6 bases, J lost 5 bases, and 37 bases lay in between. The data stem from a study of blood T cell repertoires in COVID-19. Study details: Sources were T cells, B-cell-depleted T cells, or PBMCs; the material itself was cDNA or gDNA.

Produced via immunoSEQ multiplex PCR; TCRdb's table is partial and in-frame only. The sample comprises some 450,000 clones, 88% of which are singletons, and roughly an eighth rests with the top ten. Sequenced input: peripheral blood. This TCR came from a woman aged 45-59 years with COVID-19, enrolled during active disease. This chain links TRBV19 with TRBJ1-1; tentative D call: TRBD1 (6 bases). As DNA, the CDR3 is TGTGCCAGTAGCAAGACAGGTTCTCCGTCAATTGAGCCCTGGGGGGGAACTGAAGCTTTCTTT. It codes for CASSKTGSPSIEPWGGTEAFF.